Presented here are 18 T cell receptor beta chains from one specimen sequenced in a study of T cell changes during pregnancy in multiple sclerosis. Generated by immunoSEQ multiplex PCR, the TCRdb table keeps only in-frame clones and is missing some. This table holds about 60,000 clones, about 89% found once. Sample: CD4+ T cells from peripheral blood mononuclear cells, taken after pregnancy. The receptors stem from a female donor in good health, enrolled as a control in a pregnancy study.

The chain links TRBV25-1 to TRBJ1-3; the match to TRBD1 covers 8 bases. V shed 7 bases, J shed 6 bases, and the junction held 11 bases outside the gene matches. CDR1 and CDR2 from the germline V gene are MGHDK and SYGVNS. This CDR3 comprises 15 residues. The CDR3 sequence is CASTQTGTGENTIYF. Written as DNA, the CDR3 is TGTGCCAGCACCCAAACGGGGACAGGTGAAAACACCATATATTTT.

This sequence joins TRBV6-5 and TRBJ1-6, with D possibly matching TRBD1 (6 bases). V lost 2 bases and J 9 bases, leaving 14 bases between the germline ends. This CDR3 has 15 amino acids. The germline V gene has CDR1 MNHEY and CDR2 SVGAGI. The CDR3: CASSYTAGEGSPLHF. The CDR3 bases are TGTGCCAGCAGTTACACCGCAGGGGAGGGTTCACCCCTCCACTTT.

The V and J genes are TRBV5-4 and TRBJ1-6, with D unresolved. CDR1 SGHNT and CDR2 YYREEE come from the germline V gene (reference sequence). Trimming pared 6 bases from V and 8 bases from J, leaving 12 bases between. The CDR3 sequence is 13 residues long. CDR3 in amino acids: CASNLRHDSPLHF. CDR3 sequence (DNA): TGTGCCAGCAACCTCAGACACGATTCACCCCTCCACTTT.

DNA for the CDR3: TGTGCCAGCAGCCCAGAAACTAGCGGGGGCCGCTACAATGAGCAGTTCTTC. Its translation is CASSPETSGGRYNEQFF. V gene TRBV7-8 combines with J gene TRBJ2-1; 11 bases line up with TRBD2. J was trimmed by 3 bases and V by 5 bases; bases with no gene match: 9. From germline, CDR1 is SGHVS and CDR2 FQNEAQ. The CDR3 runs 17 residues.

The chain joins TRBV13 to TRBJ2-1; no clear D gene. V was clipped by 3 bases and J by 10 bases, with 13 bases between them. The germline gives CDR1 PRHDT, CDR2 FYEKMQ (reference sequence). The CDR3 loop spans 13 amino acids. CDR3 sequence reads: CASSFGDSSEQFF. In DNA form, the CDR3 reads TGTGCCAGCAGCTTTGGAGACTCTTCGGAGCAGTTCTTC.

This chain connects TRBV30 to TRBJ2-4; 7 bases are a match to TRBD1. CDR3 length: 13 amino acids. Germline-derived CDR1 and CDR2 are GTSNPN and SVGIG (reference sequence). Trimming took 2 bases from V and 7 from J; bases not matched to a gene: 5. The CDR3 coding sequence is TGTGCCTGGAGTTCAGACAGGGTGAACATTCAGTACTTC. Residues: CAWSSDRVNIQYF.

The chain links TRBV9 to TRBJ1-2, with D possibly matching TRBD1 (5 bases). V lost 0 bases and J 3 bases, leaving 6 bases between the germline ends. The CDR3 sequence is 13 residues long. The germline V gene encodes CDR1 SGDLS and CDR2 YYNGEE. The CDR3 loop is CASSVVGDYGYTF. CDR3 nucleotides: TGTGCCAGCAGCGTAGTAGGGGACTATGGCTACACCTTC. Filled out from reference TRBV9 and TRBJ1-2, the complete variable domain reads DSGVTQTPKHLITATGQRVTLRCSPRSGDLSVYWYQQSLDQGLQFLIQYYNGEERAKGNILERFSAQQFPDLHSELNLSSLELGDSALYFCASSVVGDYGYTFGSGTRLTVV.

The chain uses TRBV4-1 and TRBJ2-1; 11 bases agree with TRBD1. Trimming cost V 4 bases and J 7 bases; bases outside gene matches: 6. In germline, CDR1 is MGHRA, CDR2 YSYEKL. This CDR3 is built from 15 residues. The CDR3 protein is CASSRGQGVPNEQFF. The CDR3 region has the DNA TGCGCCAGCAGCCGGGGACAGGGGGTTCCGAATGAGCAGTTCTTC.

V usage is TRBV21-1 and J usage is TRBJ2-1; the DNA was not used to check the table's D call, TRBD1. TRBV21-1 corresponds to a pseudogene. The CDR3 spans 17 residues. The CDR3 spells CASRTNKCGDSHNEQFF. The CDR3 bases are TGTGCCAGCAGAACGAATAAATGCGGGGACAGCCACAATGAGCAGTTCTTC.

The chain recombines TRBV7-2 with TRBJ1-3; TRBD1 agrees at 7 bases. J gave up 4 bases and V 3 bases, and 12 bases lay outside the gene matches. Germline assignment: CDR1 SGHTA and CDR2 FQGNSA. The CDR3 loop spans 17 amino acids. The CDR3 DNA is TGTGCCAGCAGCTTCAGGACAGGATCCTCGGGAGGAAACACCATATATTTT. Its translation is CASSFRTGSSGGNTIYF.

V usage is TRBV10-3 and J usage is TRBJ2-3; a weak D match, TRBD1 (5 bases). The CDR3 totals 16 residues. Per the germline V gene, CDR1 is ENHRY and CDR2 is SYGVKD. The V end lost 7 bases, the J end lost 0 bases, and 17 bases lay between the germline ends. The CDR3, as DNA: TGTGCCATCAAGGCGGTGGCCAGGGTGAGCACAGATACGCAGTATTTT. Its protein is CAIKAVARVSTDTQYF.

J is TRBJ1-3 and V is TRBV5-1; weak D call: TRBD1 (6 bases). The CDR3 runs 17 residues. The ends were cut back, 4 bases at V and 3 bases at J, with 20 bases in the middle. Germline-derived CDR1 and CDR2 are SGHRS and YFSETQ. The CDR3 reads CASSRASAQGVGNTIYF. CDR3 DNA: TGCGCCAGCAGCCGGGCCTCGGCACAGGGTGTTGGAAACACCATATATTTT.

This clone has just a few counts. The chain has TRBV13 and TRBJ1-1, with 9 positions matching TRBD1. Looked up from germline, CDR1 is PRHDT and CDR2 is FYEKMQ (reference sequence). J lost 1 base, V lost 5 bases, and 8 bases had no gene match. CDR3 length: 16 amino acids. The chain's CDR3 is CASSAYRGRRNTEAFF. CDR3 coding DNA: TGTGCCAGCAGCGCGTACAGGGGGCGAAGGAACACTGAAGCTTTCTTT. Looking up the rest from reference TRBV13 and TRBJ1-1 gives the full variable domain: AAGVIQSPRHLIKEKRETATLKCYPIPRHDTVYWYQQGPGQDPQFLISFYEKMQSDKGSIPDRFSAQQFSDYHSELNMSSLELGDSALYFCASSAYRGRRNTEAFFGQGTRLTVV.

This clone appeared a single time. This sequence joins TRBV7-3 and TRBJ2-3, with D perhaps TRBD2 (7 bases). The CDR3 contains 14 residues. Trimming removed 3 bases from V and 2 bases from J, with 9 bases in between. Germline V gene data show CDR1 as SGHTA and CDR2 as FQGTGA. CDR3 residues: CASSFAGATDTQYF. CDR3 nucleotide sequence: TGTGCCAGCAGCTTTGCGGGGGCCACAGATACGCAGTATTTT.

The rearrangement links TRBV11-3 to TRBJ2-1, with a possible D match to TRBD1 (6 bases). Germline V CDR1 and CDR2: SGHNT, YENEEA. The CDR3 length is 15 residues. Trimming took off 2 bases at V and 7 bases at J, with 15 bases between the two ends. CDR3 nucleotide sequence: TGTGCCAGCAGCTTATCTGGGGGCCCTGGGAATGAGCAGTTCTTC. Residues: CASSLSGGPGNEQFF.

The chain is built from TRBV2 and TRBJ1-4, with 8 positions matching TRBD1. V shed 4 bases, J shed 8 bases, and the junction held 9 bases outside the gene matches. The germline gives CDR1 SNHLY, CDR2 FYNNEI. The CDR3 consists of 15 residues. The CDR3 DNA follows: TGTGCCAGCAGTGTAATGGGACAGGAGTACGAAAAACTGTTTTTT. This gives the protein CASSVMGQEYEKLFF.

The chain combines TRBV10-3 with TRBJ1-5, with 8 nucleotides matching TRBD1. Germline CDR1 ENHRY, CDR2 SYGVKD. The CDR3 runs 14 residues. V lost 6 bases, J lost 3 bases, and 4 bases stayed unmatched. The CDR3 spells CAIRETGDNQPQHF. The CDR3 DNA reads as TGTGCCATCAGGGAGACAGGGGACAATCAGCCCCAGCATTTT.

This clone occurred once. V usage is TRBV7-2 and J usage is TRBJ2-1, with 10 bases matching TRBD2. The CDR3 totals 14 residues. In germline, CDR1 is SGHTA, CDR2 FQGNSA. Trimming removed 1 base from V and 10 bases from J; junction bases left unmatched: 4. The CDR3 loop reads CASSLGTSGTEQFF. DNA of the CDR3: TGTGCCAGCAGCTTAGGGACTAGCGGTACGGAGCAGTTCTTC.